This TCR beta chain is from a study of T cell changes during pregnancy in multiple sclerosis. Sequencing was performed with immunoSEQ multiplex PCR; in TCRdb, only in-frame clones are kept and a portion is missing. Of some 40,000 clones listed, about 90% are singletons. Sequencing was performed on CD4+ T cells from peripheral blood mononuclear cells, taken in the third trimester of pregnancy. This clonotype was sampled from a female donor in good health, enrolled as a control in a pregnancy study.

CDR3 region: CASSPRLAGVTDTQYF. The CDR3 nucleotides are TGTGCCAGCTCACCTAGACTAGCGGGGGTCACAGATACGCAGTATTTT. The V call is TRBV18, the J call TRBJ2-3; 12 nucleotides line up with TRBD2. From germline, CDR1 is KGHSH and CDR2 LQKENI. V lost 3 bases, J lost 2 bases, and 3 bases stayed unmatched. The CDR3 length is 16 residues.